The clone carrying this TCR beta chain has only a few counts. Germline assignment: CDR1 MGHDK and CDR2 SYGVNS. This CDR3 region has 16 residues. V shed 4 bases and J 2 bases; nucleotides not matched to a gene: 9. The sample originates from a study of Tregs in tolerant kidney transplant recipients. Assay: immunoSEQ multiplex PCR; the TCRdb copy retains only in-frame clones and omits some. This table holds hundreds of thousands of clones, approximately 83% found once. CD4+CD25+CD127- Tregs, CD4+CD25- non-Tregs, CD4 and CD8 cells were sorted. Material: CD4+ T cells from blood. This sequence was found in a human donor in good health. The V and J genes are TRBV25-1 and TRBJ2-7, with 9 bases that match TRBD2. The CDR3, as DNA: TGTGCCAGCAGTGGACCGGGGGCTAGCGGGGCCTACGAGCAGTACTTC. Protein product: CASSGPGASGAYEQYF.